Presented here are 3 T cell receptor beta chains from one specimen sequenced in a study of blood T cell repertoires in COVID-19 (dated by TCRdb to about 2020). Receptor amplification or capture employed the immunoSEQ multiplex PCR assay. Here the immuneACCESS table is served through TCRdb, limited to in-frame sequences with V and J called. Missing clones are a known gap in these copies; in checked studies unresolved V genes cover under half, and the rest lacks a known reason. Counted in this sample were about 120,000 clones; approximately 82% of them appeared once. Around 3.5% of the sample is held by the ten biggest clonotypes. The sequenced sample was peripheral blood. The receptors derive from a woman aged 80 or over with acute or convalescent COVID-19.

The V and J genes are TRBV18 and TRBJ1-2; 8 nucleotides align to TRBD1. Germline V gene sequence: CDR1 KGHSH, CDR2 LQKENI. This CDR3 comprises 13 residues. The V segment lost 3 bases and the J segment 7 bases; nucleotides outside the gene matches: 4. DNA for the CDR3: TGTGCCAGCTCACCGGACAGGGTTGTTGGCTACACCTTC. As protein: CASSPDRVVGYTF.

CDR3 coding DNA: TGTGCCAGTAGTATTGGTCTCGGGGTAGACTCTGGGGCCAACGTCCTGACTTTC. This codes for CASSIGLGVDSGANVLTF. The chain recombines TRBV19 with TRBJ2-6; the D gene is possibly TRBD2 (5 bases). CDR3 length: 18 residues. Per the germline V gene, CDR1 is LNHDA and CDR2 is SQIVND (reference sequence). V was trimmed by 3 bases and J by 0 bases, leaving 15 bases between them. Full variable domain (missing parts from reference TRBV19 and TRBJ2-6): DGGITQSPKYLFRKEGQNVTLSCEQNLNHDAMYWYRQDPGQGLRLIYYSQIVNDFQKGDIAEGYSVSREKKESFPLTVTSAQKNPTAFYLCASSIGLGVDSGANVLTFGAGSRLTVL.

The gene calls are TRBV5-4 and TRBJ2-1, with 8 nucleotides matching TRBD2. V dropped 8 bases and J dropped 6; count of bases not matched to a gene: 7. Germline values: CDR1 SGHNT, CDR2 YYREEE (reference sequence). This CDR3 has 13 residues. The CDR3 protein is CASSGGLGNEQFF. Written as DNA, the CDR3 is TGTGCCAGTTCGGGGGGGTTAGGCAATGAGCAGTTCTTC. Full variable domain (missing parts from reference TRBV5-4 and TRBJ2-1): ETGVTQSPTHLIKTRGQQVTLRCSSQSGHNTVSWYQQALGQGPQFIFQYYREEENGRGNFPPRFSGLQFPNYSSELNVNALELDDSALYLCASSGGLGNEQFFGPGTRLTVL.